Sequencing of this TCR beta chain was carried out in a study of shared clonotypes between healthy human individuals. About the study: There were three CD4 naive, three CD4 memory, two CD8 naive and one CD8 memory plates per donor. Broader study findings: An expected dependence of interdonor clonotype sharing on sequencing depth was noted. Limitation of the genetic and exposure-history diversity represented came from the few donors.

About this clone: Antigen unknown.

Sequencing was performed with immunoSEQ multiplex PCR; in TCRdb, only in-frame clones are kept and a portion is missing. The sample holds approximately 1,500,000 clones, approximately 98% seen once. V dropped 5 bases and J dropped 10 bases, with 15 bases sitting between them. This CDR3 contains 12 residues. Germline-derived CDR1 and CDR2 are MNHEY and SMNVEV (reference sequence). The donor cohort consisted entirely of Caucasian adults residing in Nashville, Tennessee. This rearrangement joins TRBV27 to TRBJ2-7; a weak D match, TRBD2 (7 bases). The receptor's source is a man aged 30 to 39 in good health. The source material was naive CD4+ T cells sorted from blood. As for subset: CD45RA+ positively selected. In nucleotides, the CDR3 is TGTGCCAGCAGTATCCAAGGGGGGGCCCAGTACTTC. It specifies CASSIQGGAQYF.